Shown below are 16 T cell receptor beta chains from a single sample sequenced in a study of blood T cell repertoires in COVID-19. Using immunoSEQ multiplex PCR, the repertoire was profiled, and TCRdb retains in-frame clones only, with some absent. The sample lists approximately 150,000 clones, 65% to 80% occurring once. The sequenced material came from peripheral blood. These receptor sequences come from a woman aged 60-70 years with acute or convalescent COVID-19.

This clone appeared a single time. The CDR3 sequence is CASSLDAGSETQYF. Here the CDR3 DNA reads TGTGCCAGCAGCTTGGATGCGGGGTCAGAGACCCAGTACTTC. The chain joins TRBV5-4 to TRBJ2-5; possible D gene TRBD2, 6 bases. Germline values: CDR1 SGHNT, CDR2 YYREEE (reference sequence). Between the trimmed V and J ends, which lost 0 bases and 4 bases, there was a span of 10 bases. This CDR3 spans 14 amino acids.

A few counts support this clone. The V gene is TRBV28, the J gene TRBJ2-7; the match to TRBD1 covers 8 bases. This CDR3 contains 14 residues. V lost 7 bases to trimming and J lost 3 bases; unmatched junction nucleotides: 8. Germline-derived CDR1 and CDR2 are MDHEN and SYDVKM. CDR3 in amino acids: CASIPGQGNYEQYF. The DNA of the CDR3 is TGTGCCAGCATTCCTGGACAGGGCAACTACGAGCAGTACTTC.

The V and J genes are TRBV7-9 and TRBJ1-1; 7 bases line up with TRBD1. The CDR3 has 15 amino acids. The trim removed 1 base at V and 6 bases at J, leaving 8 bases unmatched. The germline gives CDR1 SEHNR, CDR2 FQNEAQ (reference sequence). The CDR3 DNA follows: TGTGCCAGCAGCTTAGGGGACAGCCTGGGATCTGAAGCTTTCTTT. It codes for CASSLGDSLGSEAFF. The full variable domain, its missing parts supplied by reference TRBV7-9 and TRBJ1-1, is DTGVSQNPRHKITKRGQNVTFRCDPISEHNRLYWYRQTLGQGPEFLTYFQNEAQLEKSRLLSDRFSAERPKGSFSTLEIQRTEQGDSAMYLCASSLGDSLGSEAFFGQGTRLTVV.

This chain joins TRBV5-1 and TRBJ2-5; D possibly corresponds to TRBD2 (5 bases). The ends were cut back, 2 bases at V and 3 bases at J, with 11 bases in the middle. The CDR3 totals 14 residues. CDR1 is SGHRS, CDR2 YFSETQ, per germline. The CDR3 sequence is CASSFGISKETQYF. The CDR3 coding sequence is TGCGCCAGCAGCTTCGGGATCTCGAAAGAGACCCAGTACTTC.

V and J are TRBV7-2 and TRBJ1-5, with D hard to call. CDR1 is SGHTA, CDR2 FQGNSA, per germline. V lost 2 bases and J 0 bases, leaving 8 bases between the germline ends. The CDR3 consists of 15 residues. CDR3 sequence: CASSLFRGSNQPQHF. The CDR3 DNA reads TGTGCCAGCAGCTTATTTCGGGGTAGCAATCAGCCCCAGCATTTT.

The chain combines TRBV19 with TRBJ2-3, with 7 nucleotides matching TRBD2. The CDR3 length is 14 residues. V gave up 4 bases and J gave up 2 bases; unmatched junction bases: 3. Per germline, CDR1 LNHDA and CDR2 SQIVND (reference sequence). CDR3 in DNA: TGTGCCAGTAGTAAAGCGGGATTCACAGATACGCAGTATTTT. It encodes CASSKAGFTDTQYF.

The J gene is TRBJ1-6, the V gene TRBV2; D ambiguous. CDR3 length equals 16 residues. Trimming cost V 4 bases and J 6 bases, with 16 bases left between them. Germline CDR1 is SNHLY and CDR2 is FYNNEI. The CDR3 sequence: CASSAVSWRFNSPLHF. The CDR3 DNA sequence: TGTGCCAGCAGTGCGGTCTCCTGGAGGTTTAATTCACCCCTCCACTTT.

The rearrangement links TRBV29-1 to TRBJ2-7; 7 bases map to TRBD2. The CDR3 has 15 residues. The germline gives CDR1 SQVTM, CDR2 ANQGSEA. V was clipped by 0 bases and J by 11 bases; unmatched bases: 16. CDR3 nucleotides: TGCAGCGTTGAAGATACCAGCGGGGCCGGCCAGCACGAGTACTTC. Residues: CSVEDTSGAGQHEYF.

The J gene is TRBJ2-1, the V gene TRBV20-1, with D tentatively TRBD1 (6 bases). Germline V gene data show CDR1 as DFQATT and CDR2 as SNEGSKA (reference sequence). Trimming left V 2 bases short and J 12 bases short, with 11 bases between. The CDR3 covers 11 residues. This chain's CDR3 is CSARRGGPQFF. In nucleotides, the CDR3 is TGCAGTGCTAGACGAGGGGGACCGCAGTTCTTC.

This clone has just a few counts. The chain links TRBV9 to TRBJ1-1, with TRBD1 identical over 8 bases. V dropped 4 bases and J dropped 5; count of bases not matched to a gene: 4. Looked up from germline, CDR1 is SGDLS and CDR2 is YYNGEE. CDR3 length: 13 residues. The CDR3 region is CASSPGDRTEAFF. The DNA for the CDR3 is TGTGCCAGCAGCCCCGGGGACAGGACTGAAGCTTTCTTT.

The chain employs TRBV5-4 and TRBJ1-2, with D possibly TRBD1 on 5 matching bases. Trimming took 0 bases from V and 8 from J, leaving 14 bases between them. Per germline, CDR1 SGHNT and CDR2 YYREEE (reference sequence). This CDR3 has 14 amino acids. CDR3 in DNA: TGTGCCAGCAGCTTGGAGGGTCTCCAGGGAGGCTACACCTTC. Protein sequence: CASSLEGLQGGYTF.

The chain is built from TRBV28 and TRBJ2-1; 7 positions match TRBD2. The CDR3 runs 16 residues. Losses at the gene ends were 6 bases for V and 3 bases for J; bases not matched to a gene: 11. Germline V gives CDR1 MDHEN, CDR2 SYDVKM. The CDR3 DNA is TGTGCCAGCAGCATTGGTGCGGGAGCAGGCTACAATGAGCAGTTCTTC. Protein product: CASSIGAGAGYNEQFF.

J is TRBJ1-5 and V is TRBV19; the D gene is possibly TRBD1 (5 bases). Germline V gene sequence: CDR1 LNHDA, CDR2 SQIVND (reference sequence). CDR3 size: 16 residues. The germline V and J ends were trimmed by 1 base and 2 bases, with 12 bases remaining between them. This CDR3 is CASSIGQGLGNQPQHF. DNA of the CDR3: TGTGCCAGTAGTATAGGGCAGGGATTAGGCAATCAGCCCCAGCATTTT.

The genes are TRBV30 and TRBJ2-4; TRBD1 agrees at 9 bases. The CDR3 extends over 16 amino acids. Germline CDR1 GTSNPN, CDR2 SVGIG (reference sequence). Trimming at V came to 0 bases and at J to 8 bases, leaving 11 bases not matched to a gene. CDR3 loop: CAWSVVAQGAKYIQYF. CDR3 coding DNA: TGTGCCTGGAGTGTAGTAGCACAGGGGGCGAAATACATTCAGTACTTC.

The V and J genes are TRBV7-9 and TRBJ2-7, with 7 bases lining up with TRBD2. CDR3 size: 17 residues. V lost 5 bases, J lost 3 bases, and 16 bases stayed unmatched. From germline, CDR1 is SEHNR and CDR2 FQNEAQ (reference sequence). CDR3 protein: CASSTPLRREWVYEQYF. The DNA for the CDR3 is TGTGCCAGCAGCACCCCTCTCAGGCGGGAGTGGGTCTACGAGCAGTACTTC.

The chain links TRBV12-3 or TRBV12-4 to TRBJ1-1; D perhaps matches TRBD1 (5 bases). Trimming took 4 bases from V and 6 from J, leaving 9 bases between them. The CDR3 has 12 amino acids. The CDR3 region has the DNA TGTGCCAGCAGTTCTTGGGGCGCTGAAGCTTTCTTT. Translated: CASSSWGAEAFF.